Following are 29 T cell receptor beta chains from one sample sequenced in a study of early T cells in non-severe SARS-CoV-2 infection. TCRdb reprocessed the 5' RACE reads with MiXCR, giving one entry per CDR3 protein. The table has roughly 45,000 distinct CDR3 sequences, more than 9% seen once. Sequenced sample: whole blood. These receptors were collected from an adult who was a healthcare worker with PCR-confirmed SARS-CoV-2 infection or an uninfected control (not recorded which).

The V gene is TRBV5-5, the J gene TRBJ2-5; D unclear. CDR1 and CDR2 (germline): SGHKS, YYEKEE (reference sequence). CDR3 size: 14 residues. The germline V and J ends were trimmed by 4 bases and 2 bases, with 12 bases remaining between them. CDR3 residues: CASSTSTRQETQYF. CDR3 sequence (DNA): TGTGCCAGCAGCACCTCGACGAGACAAGAGACCCAGTACTTC.

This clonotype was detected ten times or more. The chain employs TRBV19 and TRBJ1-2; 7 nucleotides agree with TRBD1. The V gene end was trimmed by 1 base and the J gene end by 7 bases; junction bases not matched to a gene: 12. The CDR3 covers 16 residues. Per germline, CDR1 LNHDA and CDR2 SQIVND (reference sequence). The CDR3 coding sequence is TGTGCCAGTAGTATAGCGGCAGTCGGGACAGTCGTTGGCTACACCTTC. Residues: CASSIAAVGTVVGYTF.

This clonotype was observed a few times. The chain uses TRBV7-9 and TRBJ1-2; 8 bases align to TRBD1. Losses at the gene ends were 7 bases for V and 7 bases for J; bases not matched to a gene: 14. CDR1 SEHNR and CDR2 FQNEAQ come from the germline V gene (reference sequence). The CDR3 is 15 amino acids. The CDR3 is CASTQRLGQESGYTF. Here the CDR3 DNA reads TGTGCCAGCACCCAACGACTGGGACAGGAATCTGGCTACACCTTC.

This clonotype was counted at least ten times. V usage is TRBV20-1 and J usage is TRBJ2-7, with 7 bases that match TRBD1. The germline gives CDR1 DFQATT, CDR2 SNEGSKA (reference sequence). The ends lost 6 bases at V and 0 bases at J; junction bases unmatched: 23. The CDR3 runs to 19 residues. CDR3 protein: CSARGYFSRDSRPSYEQYF. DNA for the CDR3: TGCAGTGCAAGGGGCTACTTCAGCCGGGACAGTAGACCCTCCTACGAGCAGTACTTC.

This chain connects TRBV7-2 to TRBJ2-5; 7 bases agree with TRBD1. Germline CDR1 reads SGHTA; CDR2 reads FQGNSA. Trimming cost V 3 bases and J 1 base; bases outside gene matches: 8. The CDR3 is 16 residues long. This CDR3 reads CASSFRPQGLQETQYF. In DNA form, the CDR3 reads TGTGCCAGCAGCTTCCGGCCACAGGGGCTCCAAGAGACCCAGTACTTC.

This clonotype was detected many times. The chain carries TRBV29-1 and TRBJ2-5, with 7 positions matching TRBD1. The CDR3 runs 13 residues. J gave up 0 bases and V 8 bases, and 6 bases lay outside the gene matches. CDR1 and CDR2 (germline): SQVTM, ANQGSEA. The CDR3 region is CSSKRGHQETQYF. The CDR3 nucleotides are TGCAGCTCGAAGAGGGGGCACCAAGAGACCCAGTACTTC. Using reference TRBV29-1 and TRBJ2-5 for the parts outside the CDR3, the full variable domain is SAVISQKPSRDICQRGTSLTIQCQVDSQVTMMFWYRQQPGQSLTLIATANQGSEATYESGFVIDKFPISRPNLTFSTLTVSNMSPEDSSIYLCSSKRGHQETQYFGPGTRLLVL.

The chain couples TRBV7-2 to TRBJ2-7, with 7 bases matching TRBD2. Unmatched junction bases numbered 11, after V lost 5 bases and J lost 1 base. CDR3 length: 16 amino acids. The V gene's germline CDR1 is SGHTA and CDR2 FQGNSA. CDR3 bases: TGTGCCAGCAGCACCGCCGGGACTACCGCTTCCTACGAGCAGTACTTC. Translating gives CASSTAGTTASYEQYF.

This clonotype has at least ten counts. The CDR3 DNA follows: TGCAGCGCCATTAGCGGGACTGAGCAGTTCTTC. Protein: CSAISGTEQFF. This chain uses TRBV29-1 with TRBJ2-1; TRBD2 matches at 8 bases. The CDR3 length is 11 residues. Trimming at V came to 7 bases and at J to 9 bases, leaving 5 bases not matched to a gene. Germline values: CDR1 SQVTM, CDR2 ANQGSEA.

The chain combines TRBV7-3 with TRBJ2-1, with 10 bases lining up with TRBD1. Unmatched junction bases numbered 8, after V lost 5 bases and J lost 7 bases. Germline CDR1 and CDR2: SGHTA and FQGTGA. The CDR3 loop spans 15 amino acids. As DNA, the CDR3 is TGTGCCAGCAGCCCAGGACAGGGGGAGGTGAATGAGCAGTTCTTC. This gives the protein CASSPGQGEVNEQFF.

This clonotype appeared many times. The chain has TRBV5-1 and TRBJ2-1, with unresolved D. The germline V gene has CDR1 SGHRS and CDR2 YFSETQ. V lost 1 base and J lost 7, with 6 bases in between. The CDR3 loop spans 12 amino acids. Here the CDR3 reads CASSLMGNEQFF. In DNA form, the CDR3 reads TGCGCCAGCAGCTTGATGGGGAATGAGCAGTTCTTC.

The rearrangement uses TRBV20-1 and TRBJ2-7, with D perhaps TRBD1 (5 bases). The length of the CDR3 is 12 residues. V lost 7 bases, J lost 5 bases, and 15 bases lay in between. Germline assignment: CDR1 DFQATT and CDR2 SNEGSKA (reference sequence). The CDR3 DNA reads TGCAGTGTCCATACCCAGGGAAACGAGCAGTACTTC. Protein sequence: CSVHTQGNEQYF.

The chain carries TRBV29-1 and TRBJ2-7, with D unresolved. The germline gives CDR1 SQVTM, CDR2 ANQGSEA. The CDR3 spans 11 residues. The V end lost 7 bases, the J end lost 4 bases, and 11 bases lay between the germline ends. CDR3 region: CSARAYYEQYF. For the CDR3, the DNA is TGCAGCGCTCGTGCCTATTACGAGCAGTACTTC.

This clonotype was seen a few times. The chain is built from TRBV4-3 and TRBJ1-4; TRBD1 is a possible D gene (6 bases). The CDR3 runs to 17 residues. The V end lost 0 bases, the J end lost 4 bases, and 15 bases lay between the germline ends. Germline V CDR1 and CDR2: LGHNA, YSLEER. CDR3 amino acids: CASSQDWGRAYNEKLFF. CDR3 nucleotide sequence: TGCGCCAGCAGCCAAGATTGGGGGCGAGCGTATAATGAAAAACTGTTTTTT.

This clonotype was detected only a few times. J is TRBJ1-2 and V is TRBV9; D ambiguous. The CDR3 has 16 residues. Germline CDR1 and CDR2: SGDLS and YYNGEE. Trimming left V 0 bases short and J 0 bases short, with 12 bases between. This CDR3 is CASSVGENVANYGYTF. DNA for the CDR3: TGTGCCAGCAGCGTAGGAGAAAACGTCGCTAACTATGGCTACACCTTC.

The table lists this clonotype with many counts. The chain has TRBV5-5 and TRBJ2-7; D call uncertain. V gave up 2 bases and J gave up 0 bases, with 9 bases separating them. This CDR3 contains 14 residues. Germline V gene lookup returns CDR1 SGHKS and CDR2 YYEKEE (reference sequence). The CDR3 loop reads CASSLAEDSYEQYF. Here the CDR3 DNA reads TGTGCCAGCAGCTTAGCCGAAGACTCCTACGAGCAGTACTTC.

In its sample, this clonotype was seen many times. For the CDR3, the DNA is TGCGCCAGCAGCTCCGACAGCTACAATGAGCAGTTCTTC. Protein product: CASSSDSYNEQFF. This rearrangement joins TRBV5-1 to TRBJ2-1; a weak D match, TRBD1 (5 bases). Germline V gene data show CDR1 as SGHRS and CDR2 as YFSETQ. V lost 3 bases and J lost 3, with 7 bases in between. The CDR3 extends over 13 amino acids. The variable domain in full, completed from reference TRBV5-1 and TRBJ2-1, reads KAGVTQTPRYLIKTRGQQVTLSCSPISGHRSVSWYQQTPGQGLQFLFEYFSETQRNKGNFPGRFSGRQFSNSRSEMNVSTLELGDSALYLCASSSDSYNEQFFGPGTRLTVL.

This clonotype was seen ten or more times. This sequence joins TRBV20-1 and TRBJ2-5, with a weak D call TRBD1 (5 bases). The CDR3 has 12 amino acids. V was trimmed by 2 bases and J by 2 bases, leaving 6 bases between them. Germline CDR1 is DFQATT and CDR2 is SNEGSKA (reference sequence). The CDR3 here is CSARQGQETQYF. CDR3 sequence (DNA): TGCAGTGCTAGACAGGGTCAAGAGACCCAGTACTTC.

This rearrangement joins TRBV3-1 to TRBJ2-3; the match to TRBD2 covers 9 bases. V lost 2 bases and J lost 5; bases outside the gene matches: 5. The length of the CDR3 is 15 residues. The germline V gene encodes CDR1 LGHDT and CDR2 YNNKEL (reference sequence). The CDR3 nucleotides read TGTGCCAGCAGCCAAAGCGGGGGGCGAGGAGATACGCAGTATTTT. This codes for CASSQSGGRGDTQYF.

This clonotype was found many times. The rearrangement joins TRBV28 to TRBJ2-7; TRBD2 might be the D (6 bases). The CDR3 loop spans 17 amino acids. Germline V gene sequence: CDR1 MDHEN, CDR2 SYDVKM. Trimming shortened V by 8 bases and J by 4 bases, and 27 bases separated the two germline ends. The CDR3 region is CASRGPRLGGGIYEQYF. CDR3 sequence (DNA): TGTGCCAGCCGTGGGCCCCGTCTCGGGGGAGGAATTTACGAGCAGTACTTC.

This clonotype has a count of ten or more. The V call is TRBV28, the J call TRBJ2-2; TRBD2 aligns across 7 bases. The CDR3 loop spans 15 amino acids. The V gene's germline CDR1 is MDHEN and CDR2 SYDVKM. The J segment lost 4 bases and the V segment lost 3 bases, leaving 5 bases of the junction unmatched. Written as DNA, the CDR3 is TGTGCCAGCAGTTTCGGCGGGAGACGCACCGGGGAGCTGTTTTTT. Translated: CASSFGGRRTGELFF.

The CDR3 sequence is CASSRTGQGKTQYF. DNA for the CDR3: TGTGCCAGCAGTCGGACGGGACAGGGAAAGACCCAGTACTTC. The chain links TRBV2 to TRBJ2-5; TRBD1 agrees at 9 bases. After removal of 5 bases from V and 6 bases from J, the junction contained 7 bases not matched to a gene. The CDR3 totals 14 residues. Per the germline V gene, CDR1 is SNHLY and CDR2 is FYNNEI. Full variable domain (remainder filled in from reference TRBV2 and TRBJ2-5): EPEVTQTPSHQVTQMGQEVILRCVPISNHLYFYWYRQILGQKVEFLVSFYNNEISEKSEIFDDQFSVERPDGSNFTLKIRSTKLEDSAMYFCASSRTGQGKTQYFGPGTRLLVL.

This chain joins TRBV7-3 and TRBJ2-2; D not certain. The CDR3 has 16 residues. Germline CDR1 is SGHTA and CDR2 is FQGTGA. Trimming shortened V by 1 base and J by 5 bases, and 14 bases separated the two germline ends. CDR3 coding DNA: TGTGCCAGCAGCTTAAATGGGCCGCAAGGGACCGGGGAGCTGTTTTTT. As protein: CASSLNGPQGTGELFF.

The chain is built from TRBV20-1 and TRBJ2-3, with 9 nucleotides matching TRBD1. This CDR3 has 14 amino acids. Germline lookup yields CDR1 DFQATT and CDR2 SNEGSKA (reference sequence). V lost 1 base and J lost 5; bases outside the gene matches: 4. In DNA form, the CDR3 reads TGCAGTGCTAGAGGGGGGACAGGGTTAGATACGCAGTATTTT. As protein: CSARGGTGLDTQYF.

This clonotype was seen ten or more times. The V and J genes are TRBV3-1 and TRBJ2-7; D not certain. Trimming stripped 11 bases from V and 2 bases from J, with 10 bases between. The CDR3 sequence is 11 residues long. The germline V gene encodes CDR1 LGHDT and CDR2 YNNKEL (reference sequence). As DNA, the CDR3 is TGTGCCGCCTCCCGCGCCTACGAGCAGTACTTC. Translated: CAASRAYEQYF.

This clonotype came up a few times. In DNA form, the CDR3 reads TGTGCCAGCAGGAAACCCGGGACAGGGGTCTCCTACGAGCAGTACTTC. It yields the protein CASRKPGTGVSYEQYF. The genes are TRBV28 and TRBJ2-7; the match to TRBD1 covers 10 bases. CDR1 and CDR2 (germline): MDHEN, SYDVKM. After removal of 6 bases from V and 0 bases from J, the junction contained 8 bases not matched to a gene. The CDR3 runs to 16 residues.

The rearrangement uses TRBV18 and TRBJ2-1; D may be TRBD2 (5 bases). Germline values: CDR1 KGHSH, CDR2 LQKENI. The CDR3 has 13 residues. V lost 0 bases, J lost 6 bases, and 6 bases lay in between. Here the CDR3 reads CASSPPSVNEQFF. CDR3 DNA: TGTGCCAGCTCACCACCTAGCGTCAATGAGCAGTTCTTC.

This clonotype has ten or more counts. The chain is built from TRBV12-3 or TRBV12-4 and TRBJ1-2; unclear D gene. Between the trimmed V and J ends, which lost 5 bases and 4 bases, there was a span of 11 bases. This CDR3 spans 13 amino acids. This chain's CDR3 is CASSLLGPYGYTF. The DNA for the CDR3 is TGTGCCAGCAGTCTCCTCGGACCCTATGGCTACACCTTC.

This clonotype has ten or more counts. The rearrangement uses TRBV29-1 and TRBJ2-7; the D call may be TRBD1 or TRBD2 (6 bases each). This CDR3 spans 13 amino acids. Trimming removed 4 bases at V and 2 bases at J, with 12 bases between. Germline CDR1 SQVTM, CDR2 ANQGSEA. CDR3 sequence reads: CSVGGARAYEQYF. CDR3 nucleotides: TGCAGCGTTGGGGGGGCGCGAGCCTACGAGCAGTACTTC.

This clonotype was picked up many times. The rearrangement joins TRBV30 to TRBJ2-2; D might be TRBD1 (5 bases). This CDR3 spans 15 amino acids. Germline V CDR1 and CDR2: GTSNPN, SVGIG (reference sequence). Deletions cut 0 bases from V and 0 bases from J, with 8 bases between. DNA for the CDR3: TGTGCCTGGAGTGTACCCAGGGCGAACACCGGGGAGCTGTTTTTT. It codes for CAWSVPRANTGELFF.